Listed below are T cell receptor beta chains from one sample, sequenced in a study of blood T cell repertoires in COVID-19. Here immunoSEQ multiplex PCR was the method, and the copy in TCRdb shows in-frame clones only, minus some. Of 250,000 to 350,000 clones in the sample, approximately 88% were seen once. Input material: peripheral blood. Receptors originate from a human donor with COVID-19, enrolled during active disease. The donor label of this sample is uncertain. CDR3s include the opening cysteine and the closing phenylalanine or tryptophan. A D gene is named only where the DNA matches it firmly. The size field is filled for only some rows; it gives once, few, many or a size class.

d_call: NA
j_call: TRBJ1-6
v_call: TRBV4-2
clone_size: NA
cdr3_aa: CASSQDEGVSPLHF
cdr3_nt: TGTGCCAGCAGCCAAGATGAGGGGGTTTCACCCCTCCACTTT

d_call: TRBD2
j_call: TRBJ2-1
v_call: TRBV29-1
clone_size: NA
cdr3_aa: CSVEAGGAGNEQFF
cdr3_nt: TGCAGCGTTGAAGCGGGAGGGGCTGGCAATGAGCAGTTCTTC

d_call: NA
j_call: TRBJ2-7
v_call: TRBV19
clone_size: few
cdr3_aa: CASSTTGNPYEQYF
cdr3_nt: TGTGCCAGTAGTACAACAGGGAACCCCTACGAGCAGTACTTC

d_call: TRBD2
j_call: TRBJ2-3
v_call: TRBV5-1
clone_size: medium-sized
cdr3_aa: CASSKGASGNTDTQYF
cdr3_nt: TGCGCCAGCAGCAAAGGGGCCAGCGGGAACACAGATACGCAGTATTTT

d_call: TRBD2
j_call: TRBJ2-5
v_call: TRBV3-1/TRBV3-2
clone_size: NA
cdr3_aa: CASSQDWPGGGPGETQYF
cdr3_nt: TGTGCCAGCAGCCAAGATTGGCCCGGGGGAGGGCCAGGAGAGACCCAGTACTTC

d_call: TRBD2
j_call: TRBJ2-2
v_call: TRBV27
clone_size: once
cdr3_aa: CASSRMGLAERNTGELFF
cdr3_nt: TGTGCCAGCAGCCGAATGGGTCTAGCGGAACGGAACACCGGGGAGCTGTTTTTT

d_call: TRBD2
j_call: TRBJ2-7
v_call: TRBV19
clone_size: NA
cdr3_aa: CASSRPQAGGGYEQYF
cdr3_nt: TGTGCCAGTAGTCGCCCTCAGGCGGGAGGAGGATACGAGCAGTACTTC

d_call: TRBD1
j_call: TRBJ1-4
v_call: TRBV6-1
clone_size: NA
cdr3_aa: CASSDSRQGAREKLFF
cdr3_nt: TGTGCCAGCAGTGACAGCCGACAGGGGGCGCGAGAAAAACTGTTTTTT

d_call: NA
j_call: TRBJ2-2
v_call: TRBV5-1
clone_size: once
cdr3_aa: CASSSLRGANTGELFF
cdr3_nt: TGCGCCAGCAGCTCCCTGCGGGGAGCGAACACCGGGGAGCTGTTTTTT

d_call: TRBD1
j_call: TRBJ2-7
v_call: TRBV29-1
clone_size: once
cdr3_aa: CSVRQGASYEQYF
cdr3_nt: TGCAGCGTTCGACAGGGGGCATCCTACGAGCAGTACTTC

d_call: TRBD2
j_call: TRBJ2-1
v_call: TRBV3-1/TRBV3-2
clone_size: NA
cdr3_aa: CASSIREGRVFF
cdr3_nt: TGTGCCAGCAGCATTCGGGAGGGTAGGGTGTTCTTC

d_call: TRBD2
j_call: TRBJ2-1
v_call: TRBV6-2/TRBV6-3
clone_size: NA
cdr3_aa: CASSLIPHAGGNEQFF
cdr3_nt: TGTGCCAGCAGTCTAATCCCCCACGCGGGGGGGAATGAGCAGTTCTTC

d_call: NA
j_call: TRBJ2-2
v_call: TRBV19
clone_size: once
cdr3_aa: CASSLVRIPGELFF
cdr3_nt: TGTGCCAGTAGCCTAGTGCGGATCCCCGGGGAGCTGTTTTTT

d_call: TRBD1
j_call: TRBJ1-1
v_call: TRBV27
clone_size: NA
cdr3_aa: CASRAGTGMSEAFF
cdr3_nt: TGTGCCAGCAGGGCCGGGACAGGGATGTCTGAAGCTTTCTTT

d_call: NA
j_call: TRBJ2-1
v_call: TRBV5-1
clone_size: few
cdr3_aa: CASSLAFETHSYNEQFF
cdr3_nt: TGCGCCAGCAGCTTGGCGTTCGAGACACACTCCTACAATGAGCAGTTCTTC

d_call: NA
j_call: TRBJ1-1
v_call: TRBV6-1
clone_size: NA
cdr3_aa: CASSEDPEYTEAFF
cdr3_nt: TGTGCCAGCAGTGAAGATCCGGAGTATACTGAAGCTTTCTTT

d_call: TRBD2
j_call: TRBJ2-1
v_call: TRBV9
clone_size: NA
cdr3_aa: CASSGSGRANNEQFF
cdr3_nt: TGTGCCAGCAGCGGTAGCGGGAGGGCGAACAATGAGCAGTTCTTC

d_call: NA
j_call: TRBJ2-3
v_call: TRBV9
clone_size: NA
cdr3_aa: CASSNPRDTQYF
cdr3_nt: TGTGCCAGCAGCAACCCGAGAGATACGCAGTATTTT

d_call: NA
j_call: TRBJ2-6
v_call: TRBV7-6
clone_size: NA
cdr3_aa: CASSLGAGAGANVLTF
cdr3_nt: TGTGCCAGCAGCTTAGGGGCAGGGGCTGGGGCCAACGTCCTGACTTTC

d_call: NA
j_call: TRBJ2-7
v_call: TRBV10-3
clone_size: few
cdr3_aa: CAISVTGDYEQYF
cdr3_nt: TGTGCCATCAGTGTTACAGGAGACTACGAGCAGTACTTC

d_call: NA
j_call: TRBJ2-7
v_call: TRBV7-2
clone_size: NA
cdr3_aa: CASSLGGTPYEQYF
cdr3_nt: TGTGCCAGCAGCTTAGGCGGGACTCCTTACGAGCAGTACTTC

d_call: NA
j_call: TRBJ2-7
v_call: TRBV3-1/TRBV3-2
clone_size: NA
cdr3_aa: CASSQDWAGREQYF
cdr3_nt: TGTGCCAGCAGCCAAGATTGGGCAGGGCGCGAGCAGTACTTC